These T cell receptor beta chains were read from a single sample in a study of CD8 T cells in ankylosing spondylitis. TCRdb reanalysed the 5' RACE reads using MiXCR and keeps one entry per CDR3 protein. The sample has 200,000 to 250,000 distinct CDR3 sequences; around a quarter are singletons. Input material: blood, either unsorted or a sorted T cell fraction (not recorded which). The receptors here all came from a male donor with ankylosing spondylitis or in good health (not recorded which). Each CDR3 is given with its conserved first and last residue. Fields, in order: D gene, J gene, clone size, V gene, CDR3 protein, CDR3 DNA. The D gene is left open where the match is weak. The size field is filled for only some rows; it gives once, few, many or a size class.

D: TRBD1; J: TRBJ1-5; size: many; V: TRBV10-3; CDR3: CAISDLQGEDQPQHF; DNA: TGTGCCATCAGTGATTTACAGGGGGAGGATCAGCCCCAGCATTTT
D: TRBD2; J: TRBJ2-4; size: -; V: TRBV9; CDR3: CASSPPRGDLAKNIQYF; DNA: TGTGCCAGCAGTCCGCCCCGGGGGGACCTAGCCAAAAACATTCAGTACTTC
D: TRBD2; J: TRBJ2-5; size: few; V: TRBV20-1; CDR3: CSASPLKREGRETQYF; DNA: TGCAGTGCTAGTCCTCTTAAGCGGGAGGGCAGAGAGACCCAGTACTTC
D: TRBD1; J: TRBJ2-7; size: many; V: TRBV5-5; CDR3: CASSLVGTGTYEQYF; DNA: TGTGCCAGCAGCTTGGTCGGGACAGGGACCTACGAGCAGTACTTC
D: TRBD2; J: TRBJ2-6; size: many; V: TRBV10-3; CDR3: CAISGPGGGDSGANVLTF; DNA: TGTGCCATCAGTGGACCGGGGGGAGGGGACTCTGGGGCCAACGTCCTGACTTTC
D: -; J: TRBJ2-7; size: -; V: TRBV12-3/TRBV12-4; CDR3: CASRSGRGFLREQYF; DNA: TGTGCCAGCAGGTCGGGTAGGGGGTTCCTTCGGGAGCAGTACTTC
D: -; J: TRBJ2-7; size: few; V: TRBV5-5; CDR3: CASSPQTGTPYEQYF; DNA: TGTGCCAGCAGCCCCCAGACAGGTACCCCCTACGAGCAGTACTTC
D: -; J: TRBJ2-5; size: few; V: TRBV5-1; CDR3: CASSPGPEETQYF; DNA: TGCGCCAGCAGCCCGGGACCCGAAGAGACCCAGTACTTC
D: -; J: TRBJ1-6; size: -; V: TRBV3-1; CDR3: CASSQEDWYNSPLHF; DNA: TGTGCCAGCAGCCAAGAGGACTGGTATAATTCACCCCTCCACTTT
D: TRBD2; J: TRBJ2-2; size: -; V: TRBV20-1; CDR3: CSARDYTSGSGGELFF; DNA: TGCAGTGCTAGAGATTATACTAGCGGGAGTGGCGGGGAGCTGTTTTTT
D: -; J: TRBJ2-5; size: many; V: TRBV11-1; CDR3: CASSLSPELQETQYF; DNA: TGTGCCAGCAGCTTATCTCCGGAGCTCCAAGAGACCCAGTACTTC
D: -; J: TRBJ1-5; size: many; V: TRBV6-2/TRBV6-3; CDR3: CASGSGLNFPQHF; DNA: TGTGCCAGCGGTTCGGGTCTCAATTTCCCCCAGCATTTT
D: TRBD2; J: TRBJ2-7; size: many; V: TRBV5-1; CDR3: CASSLGGTSGSYEQYF; DNA: TGCGCCAGCAGCTTGGGGGGGACTAGCGGGAGTTACGAGCAGTACTTC
D: TRBD2; J: TRBJ2-2; size: -; V: TRBV5-8; CDR3: CARKGLANANTGELFF; DNA: TGTGCCAGAAAGGGACTAGCAAACGCGAACACCGGGGAGCTGTTTTTT
D: -; J: TRBJ1-4; size: many; V: TRBV28; CDR3: CASSSNRARGEKLFF; DNA: TGTGCCAGCAGCTCTAACCGGGCCCGGGGTGAAAAACTGTTTTTT
D: TRBD2; J: TRBJ2-1; size: many; V: TRBV5-1; CDR3: CASSPTEAGMYDEQFF; DNA: TGCGCCAGCAGCCCCACGGAAGCGGGGATGTACGATGAGCAGTTCTTC
D: -; J: TRBJ1-1; size: many; V: TRBV7-2; CDR3: CASSLGLGRKNTEAFF; DNA: TGTGCCAGCAGCTTAGGGTTGGGACGGAAGAACACTGAAGCTTTCTTT
D: -; J: TRBJ1-1; size: many; V: TRBV7-9; CDR3: CASSLGTLGTEAFF; DNA: TGTGCCAGCAGCCTCGGGACCCTTGGAACTGAAGCTTTCTTT
D: TRBD1; J: TRBJ1-1; size: few; V: TRBV4-1; CDR3: CASSQGDSWTEAFF; DNA: TGCGCCAGCAGCCAAGGGGACAGCTGGACTGAAGCTTTCTTT
D: -; J: TRBJ1-4; size: -; V: TRBV19; CDR3: CASSIRPAREKLFF; DNA: TGTGCCAGTAGTATCAGGCCGGCGCGGGAAAAACTGTTTTTT
D: -; J: TRBJ1-2; size: -; V: TRBV20-1; CDR3: CSARDPAGSGYTF; DNA: TGCAGTGCTAGAGATCCGGCGGGGTCGGGCTACACCTTC
D: -; J: TRBJ1-6; size: many; V: TRBV7-8; CDR3: CASSLGYNSPLHF; DNA: TGTGCCAGCAGCCTAGGTTATAATTCACCCCTCCACTTT
D: -; J: TRBJ1-6; size: many; V: TRBV7-6; CDR3: CASSPAPGYNSPLHF; DNA: TGTGCCAGCAGCCCGGCGCCAGGGTATAATTCACCCCTCCACTTT
D: TRBD2; J: TRBJ2-3; size: many; V: TRBV7-2; CDR3: CASSPRLADTDTQYF; DNA: TGTGCCAGCAGCCCTCGACTAGCGGACACAGATACGCAGTATTTT
D: -; J: TRBJ1-5; size: -; V: TRBV10-3; CDR3: CAISESTDSNQPQHF; DNA: TGTGCCATCAGTGAGTCCACAGATAGCAATCAGCCCCAGCATTTT
D: TRBD2; J: TRBJ2-3; size: -; V: TRBV20-1; CDR3: CSAGGLAGGYTDTQYF; DNA: TGCAGTGCTGGAGGACTAGCGGGAGGGTACACAGATACGCAGTATTTT
D: -; J: TRBJ2-2; size: few; V: TRBV28; CDR3: CASSPVRANTGELFF; DNA: TGTGCCAGCAGCCCGGTTCGGGCAAATACCGGGGAGCTGTTTTTT
D: TRBD2; J: TRBJ2-2; size: many; V: TRBV7-2; CDR3: CASSKRGLAGGTGELFF; DNA: TGTGCCAGCAGCAAACGGGGACTAGCGGGGGGCACCGGGGAGCTGTTTTTT
D: -; J: TRBJ2-7; size: few; V: TRBV20-1; CDR3: CSAREGRTLHEQYF; DNA: TGCAGTGCTAGAGAGGGGCGGACTCTCCACGAGCAGTACTTC
D: TRBD2; J: TRBJ2-7; size: few; V: TRBV29-1; CDR3: CSVGAGWGEQYF; DNA: TGCAGCGTTGGAGCGGGGTGGGGGGAGCAGTACTTC
D: -; J: TRBJ2-3; size: few; V: TRBV29-1; CDR3: CSVEDVGGGHDTQYF; DNA: TGCAGCGTTGAAGATGTAGGGGGAGGTCATGATACGCAGTATTTT
D: TRBD1; J: TRBJ1-5; size: -; V: TRBV29-1; CDR3: CSVELGGGQPQHF; DNA: TGCAGCGTTGAATTAGGGGGCGGACAGCCCCAGCATTTT
D: -; J: TRBJ2-5; size: few; V: TRBV7-2; CDR3: CASSLVGTPQETQYF; DNA: TGTGCCAGCAGCTTAGTCGGGACACCACAAGAGACCCAGTACTTC
D: -; J: TRBJ2-7; size: -; V: TRBV20-1; CDR3: CSARPGLYYEQYF; DNA: TGCAGTGCTAGACCGGGACTGTACTACGAGCAGTACTTC
D: TRBD1; J: TRBJ1-2; size: few; V: TRBV10-3; CDR3: CAITSGTEDGYTF; DNA: TGTGCCATCACTTCCGGGACAGAGGATGGCTACACCTTC
D: -; J: TRBJ2-3; size: few; V: TRBV29-1; CDR3: CSVRQSLGDTQYF; DNA: TGCAGCGTTCGACAGAGCTTAGGAGATACGCAGTATTTT
D: -; J: TRBJ2-7; size: many; V: TRBV28; CDR3: CASSLPPREQYF; DNA: TGTGCCAGCAGTTTACCCCCCCGGGAGCAGTACTTC
D: TRBD2; J: TRBJ2-3; size: -; V: TRBV6-4; CDR3: CASSDSVASGGITDTQYF; DNA: TGTGCCAGCAGTGACTCCGTTGCTAGCGGGGGGATCACAGATACGCAGTATTTT
D: -; J: TRBJ2-7; size: -; V: TRBV6-2/TRBV6-3; CDR3: CASSFRGFEQYF; DNA: TGTGCCAGCAGTTTTAGGGGCTTCGAGCAGTACTTC
D: TRBD2; J: TRBJ2-1; size: many; V: TRBV27; CDR3: CASSLAYLAGGGYNEQFF; DNA: TGTGCCAGCAGTTTGGCCTACTTAGCGGGAGGGGGCTACAATGAGCAGTTCTTC
D: -; J: TRBJ2-2; size: few; V: TRBV20-1; CDR3: CSAPVGDTYTGELFF; DNA: TGCAGTGCGCCGGTCGGGGACACCTACACCGGGGAGCTGTTTTTT
D: TRBD2; J: TRBJ2-2; size: -; V: TRBV20-1; CDR3: CSARVLGGRSGELFF; DNA: TGCAGTGCTAGAGTGTTGGGAGGGCGGAGCGGGGAGCTGTTTTTT
D: -; J: TRBJ1-6; size: few; V: TRBV4-3; CDR3: CASSQEAPSSYNSPLHF; DNA: TGCGCCAGCAGCCAAGAGGCCCCAAGCTCCTATAATTCACCCCTCCACTTT
D: -; J: TRBJ2-7; size: many; V: TRBV3-1; CDR3: CASSQGAGTPYEQYF; DNA: TGTGCCAGCAGCCAAGGCGCCGGGACACCATACGAGCAGTACTTC
D: -; J: TRBJ2-1; size: few; V: TRBV10-3; CDR3: CAIRGPQNEQFF; DNA: TGTGCCATCAGGGGACCCCAAAATGAGCAGTTCTTC